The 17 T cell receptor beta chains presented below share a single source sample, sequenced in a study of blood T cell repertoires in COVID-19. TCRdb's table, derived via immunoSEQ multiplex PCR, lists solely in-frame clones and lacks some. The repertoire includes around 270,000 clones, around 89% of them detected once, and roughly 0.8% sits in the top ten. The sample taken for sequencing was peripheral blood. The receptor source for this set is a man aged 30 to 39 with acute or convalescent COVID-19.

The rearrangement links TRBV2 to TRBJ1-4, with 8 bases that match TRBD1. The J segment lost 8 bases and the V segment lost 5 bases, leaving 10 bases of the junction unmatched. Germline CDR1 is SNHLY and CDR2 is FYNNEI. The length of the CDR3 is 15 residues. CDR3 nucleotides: TGTGCCAGCAGTCGGGACGGGACAGGTTCAGAAAAACTGTTTTTT. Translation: CASSRDGTGSEKLFF.

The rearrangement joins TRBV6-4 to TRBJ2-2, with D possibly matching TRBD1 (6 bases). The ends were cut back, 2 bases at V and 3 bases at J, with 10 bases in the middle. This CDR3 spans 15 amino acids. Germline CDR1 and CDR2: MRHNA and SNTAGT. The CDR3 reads CASSDGAGDTGELFF. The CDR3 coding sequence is TGTGCCAGCAGTGACGGAGCAGGGGACACCGGGGAGCTGTTTTTT.

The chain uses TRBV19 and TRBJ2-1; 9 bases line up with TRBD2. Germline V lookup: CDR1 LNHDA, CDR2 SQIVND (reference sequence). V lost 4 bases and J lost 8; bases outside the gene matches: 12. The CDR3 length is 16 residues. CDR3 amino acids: CASSRGLAIRGDEQFF. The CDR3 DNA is TGTGCCAGTAGTAGGGGACTAGCTATACGGGGCGATGAGCAGTTCTTC.

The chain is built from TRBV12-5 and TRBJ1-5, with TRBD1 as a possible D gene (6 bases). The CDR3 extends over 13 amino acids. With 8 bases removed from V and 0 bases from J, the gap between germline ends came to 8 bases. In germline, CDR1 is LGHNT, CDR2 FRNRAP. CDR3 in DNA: TGTGCTAGTACAGGGAGTAGCAATCAGCCCCAGCATTTT. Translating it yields CASTGSSNQPQHF.

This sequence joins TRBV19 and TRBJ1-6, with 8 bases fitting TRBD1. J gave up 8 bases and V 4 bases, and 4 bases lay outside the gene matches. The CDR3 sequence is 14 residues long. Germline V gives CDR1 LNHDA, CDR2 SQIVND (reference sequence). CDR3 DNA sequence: TGTGCCAGTAGTAAAACAGGGGGTTATTCACCCCTCCACTTT. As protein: CASSKTGGYSPLHF.

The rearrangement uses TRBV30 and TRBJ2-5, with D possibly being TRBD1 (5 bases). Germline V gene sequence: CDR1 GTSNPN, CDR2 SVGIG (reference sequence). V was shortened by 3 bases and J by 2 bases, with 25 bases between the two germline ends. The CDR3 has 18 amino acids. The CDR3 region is CAWRAPTPQGPSQETQYF. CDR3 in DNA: TGTGCCTGGAGGGCCCCGACCCCCCAGGGCCCATCTCAAGAGACCCAGTACTTC.

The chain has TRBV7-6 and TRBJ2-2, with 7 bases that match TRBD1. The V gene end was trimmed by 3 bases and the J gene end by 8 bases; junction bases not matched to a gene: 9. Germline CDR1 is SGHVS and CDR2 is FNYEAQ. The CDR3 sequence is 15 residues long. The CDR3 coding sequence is TGTGCCAGCAGCTTTCTACAGGGGTCCGGTGGGGAGCTGTTTTTT. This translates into CASSFLQGSGGELFF.

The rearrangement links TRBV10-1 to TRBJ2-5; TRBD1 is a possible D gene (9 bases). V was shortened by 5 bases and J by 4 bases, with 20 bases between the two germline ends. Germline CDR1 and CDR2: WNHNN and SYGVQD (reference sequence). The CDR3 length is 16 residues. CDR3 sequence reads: CASSPAGGQGSETQYF. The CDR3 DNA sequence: TGCGCCAGCAGTCCTGCGGGGGGACAGGGCTCAGAGACCCAGTACTTC.

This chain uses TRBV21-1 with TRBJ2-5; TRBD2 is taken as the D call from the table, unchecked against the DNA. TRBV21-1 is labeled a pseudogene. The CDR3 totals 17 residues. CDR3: CASVDGTSGKTQETQYF. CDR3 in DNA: TGTGCCAGCGTCGATGGGACTAGCGGAAAAACCCAAGAGACCCAGTACTTC.

CDR3 region: CASSLLFIEGGEQGGYNEQFF. CDR3 sequence (DNA): TGTGCCAGCAGTTTACTTTTCATTGAGGGGGGGGAACAGGGAGGATACAATGAGCAGTTCTTC. The rearrangement joins TRBV28 to TRBJ2-1; maybe TRBD2 (7 bases). Trimming left V 2 bases short and J 4 bases short, with 30 bases between. Germline assignment: CDR1 MDHEN and CDR2 SYDVKM. This CDR3 comprises 21 residues.

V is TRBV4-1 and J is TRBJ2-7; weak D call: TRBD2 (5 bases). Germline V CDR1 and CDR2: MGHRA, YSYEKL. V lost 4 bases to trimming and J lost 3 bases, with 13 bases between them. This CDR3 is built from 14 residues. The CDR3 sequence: CASSPSSIVYEQYF. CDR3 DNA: TGCGCCAGCAGCCCTAGCTCTATCGTCTACGAGCAGTACTTC.

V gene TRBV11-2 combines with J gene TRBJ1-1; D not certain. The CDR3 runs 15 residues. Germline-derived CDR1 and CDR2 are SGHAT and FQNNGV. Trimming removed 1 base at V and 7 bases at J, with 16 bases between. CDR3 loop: CASSLGGPRGVEAFF. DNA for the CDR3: TGTGCCAGCAGCTTAGGCGGTCCACGCGGGGTTGAAGCTTTCTTT.

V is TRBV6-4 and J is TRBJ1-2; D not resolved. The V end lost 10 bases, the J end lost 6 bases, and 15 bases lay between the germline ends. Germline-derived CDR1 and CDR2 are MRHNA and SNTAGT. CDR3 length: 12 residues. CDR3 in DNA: TGTGCCACCCCAGGCTTCTCGGATGGCTACACCTTC. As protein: CATPGFSDGYTF.

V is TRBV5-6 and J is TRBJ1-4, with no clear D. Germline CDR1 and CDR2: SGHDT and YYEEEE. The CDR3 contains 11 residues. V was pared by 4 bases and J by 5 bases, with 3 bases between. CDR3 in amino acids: CASSANEKLFF. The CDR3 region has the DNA TGTGCCAGCAGCGCGAATGAAAAACTGTTTTTT. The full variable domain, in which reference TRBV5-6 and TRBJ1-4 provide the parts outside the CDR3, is DAGVTQSPTHLIKTRGQQVTLRCSPKSGHDTVSWYQQALGQGPQFIFQYYEEEERQRGNFPDRFSGHQFPNYSSELNVNALLLGDSALYLCASSANEKLFFGSGTQLSVL.

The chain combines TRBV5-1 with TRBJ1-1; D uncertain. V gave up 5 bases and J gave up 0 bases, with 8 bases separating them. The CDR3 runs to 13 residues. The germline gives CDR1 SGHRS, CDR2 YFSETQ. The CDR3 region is CASSFTVNTEAFF. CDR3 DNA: TGCGCCAGCAGTTTCACAGTGAACACTGAAGCTTTCTTT.

CDR3: CASRSQRAAGYEQYF. The CDR3, as DNA: TGTGCCAGTAGATCGCAGCGCGCTGCAGGGTACGAGCAGTACTTC. The chain is built from TRBV19 and TRBJ2-7, with D perhaps TRBD1 (5 bases). The V end was cut by 6 bases, the J end by 4 bases, with 19 bases between. This CDR3 spans 15 amino acids. Germline CDR1 LNHDA, CDR2 SQIVND (reference sequence).

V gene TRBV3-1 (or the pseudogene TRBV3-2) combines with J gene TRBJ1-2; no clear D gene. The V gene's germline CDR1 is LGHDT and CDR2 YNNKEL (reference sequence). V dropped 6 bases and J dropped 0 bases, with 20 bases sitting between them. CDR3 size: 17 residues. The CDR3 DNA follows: TGTGCCAGCAGGGGCCGCGGAGAGAGGGTAGCTAACTATGGCTACACCTTC. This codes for CASRGRGERVANYGYTF.